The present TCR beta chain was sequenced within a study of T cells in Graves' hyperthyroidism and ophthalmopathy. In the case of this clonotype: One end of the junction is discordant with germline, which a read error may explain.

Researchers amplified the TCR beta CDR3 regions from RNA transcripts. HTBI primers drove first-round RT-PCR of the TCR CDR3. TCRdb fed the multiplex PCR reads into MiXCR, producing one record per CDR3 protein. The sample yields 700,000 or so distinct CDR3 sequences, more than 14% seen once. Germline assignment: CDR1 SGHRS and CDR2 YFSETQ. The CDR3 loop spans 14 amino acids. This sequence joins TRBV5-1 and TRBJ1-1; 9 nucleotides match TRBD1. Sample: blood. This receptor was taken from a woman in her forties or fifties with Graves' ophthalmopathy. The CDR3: CASSPGQGNPEAFF. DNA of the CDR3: TGCGCCAGCAGCCCAGGACAGGGGAACCCTGAAGCTTTCTTT.